A selection of T cell receptor beta chains follows, all from one sample in a study of T cell changes during pregnancy in multiple sclerosis. Sequencing was performed with immunoSEQ multiplex PCR; in TCRdb, only in-frame clones are kept and a portion is missing. The sample lists 27,000 or so clones; about nine tenths were seen once. The specimen comprised CD8+ T cells from peripheral blood mononuclear cells, sampled in the second trimester of pregnancy. The receptor set was obtained from a female donor with multiple sclerosis, enrolled in a pregnancy study. Both conserved end residues are part of each CDR3. The D gene is left open where the match is weak. Rows give clone size only sometimes, using once, few, many, or a class for an expanded clone.

d_gene	v_gene	j_gene	abundance	CDR3nt	CDR3aa
NA	TRBV4-1	TRBJ1-1	NA	TGCGCCAGCAGCCTGAGAGTGAACACTGAAGCTTTCTTT	CASSLRVNTEAFF
TRBD1	TRBV5-4	TRBJ1-2	NA	TGTGCCAGCAGCTTTGCAGGGGGCGAAGGCTACACCTTC	CASSFAGGEGYTF
NA	TRBV27	TRBJ1-5	few	TGTGCCAGCGGCAGGGGCAATCAGCCCCAGCATTTT	CASGRGNQPQHF
NA	TRBV4-3	TRBJ2-2	NA	TGCGCCAGCAGCCAAGATCGAGTAGTGCGGGACACCGGGGAGCTGTTTTTT	CASSQDRVVRDTGELFF
NA	TRBV6-5	TRBJ1-3	NA	TGTGCCAGCAGTTACTCGATGGGGGCAGGTGGAAACACCATATATTTT	CASSYSMGAGGNTIYF
NA	TRBV27	TRBJ2-7	NA	TGTGCCAGCAGTTTAGGTAGCCCCTACGAGCAGTACTTC	CASSLGSPYEQYF
NA	TRBV5-4	TRBJ1-3	once	TGTGCCAGCAGCTTGGACGGGGTCGGAAACACCATATATTTT	CASSLDGVGNTIYF
TRBD2	TRBV7-3	TRBJ2-1	NA	TGTGCCAGCAGCTCCCTCCCGGGCGGAGCGGGGGAACTTTTCTACAATGAGCAGTTCTTC	CASSSLPGGAGELFYNEQFF
TRBD2	TRBV6-4	TRBJ2-1	medium-sized	TGTGCCAGCAGTGACTCAGCGGGGGGCTACAATGAGCAGTTCTTC	CASSDSAGGYNEQFF
TRBD2	TRBV4-2	TRBJ2-1	NA	TGTGCCAGCAGCCAAGAGGGACTAGCGGGGGGGCCCGATGAGCAGTTCTTC	CASSQEGLAGGPDEQFF
TRBD2	TRBV6-4	TRBJ2-1	NA	TGTGCCAGCACCGAGCTAGCGGGGGAAGGTGGTGAGCAGTTCTTC	CASTELAGEGGEQFF
NA	TRBV19	TRBJ1-5	NA	TGTGCCAGTATGGGACGGGAGTCGAGCAATCAGCCCCAGCATTTT	CASMGRESSNQPQHF
NA	TRBV19	TRBJ1-1	NA	TGTGCCAGTACCATTTACTACCTTGGTGACACTGAAGCTTTCTTT	CASTIYYLGDTEAFF
TRBD2	TRBV4-3	TRBJ2-1	once	TGCGCCAGCAGCCCCGTCTCCGGGACTAGCGCAATTGCAGACTCCTACAATGAGCAGTTCTTC	CASSPVSGTSAIADSYNEQFF
NA	TRBV27	TRBJ2-3	NA	TGTGCCAGCGCGGGATCCATAGATACGCAGTATTTT	CASAGSIDTQYF
TRBD2	TRBV6-4	TRBJ2-3	few	TGTGCCAGCAGTGACGAGGCGGGGGGCACAGATACGCAGTATTTT	CASSDEAGGTDTQYF
NA	TRBV2	TRBJ1-1	NA	TGTGCCAGCAGTTTGGACAGTTACACTGAAGCTTTCTTT	CASSLDSYTEAFF
NA	TRBV11-2	TRBJ2-7	NA	TGTGCCAGCAGCTTAGATGGGGCAGGCCGCTCCTACGAGCAGTACTTC	CASSLDGAGRSYEQYF
TRBD2	TRBV27	TRBJ2-2	once	TGTGCCAGCATCGATCCAGCGGGGGGACTAAACACCGGGGAGCTGTTTTTT	CASIDPAGGLNTGELFF
NA	TRBV6-5	TRBJ2-6	NA	TGTGCCAGCAGTTACATAAGGGGGACCCCCTACCTGACTTTC	CASSYIRGTPYLTF
NA	TRBV16	TRBJ1-1	NA	TGTGCCAGCAGCATGGGGGACATTTGGACTGAAGCTTTCTTT	CASSMGDIWTEAFF
NA	TRBV7-9	TRBJ2-2	NA	TGTGCCAGCAGCTTTGAACTAGCTCTTAAAAACACCGGGGAGCTGTTTTTT	CASSFELALKNTGELFF
TRBD1	TRBV27	TRBJ1-1	NA	TGTGCCAGCAGTTTATCGGGCAGGGGGTACACTGAAGCTTTCTTT	CASSLSGRGYTEAFF
NA	TRBV6-4	TRBJ2-3	NA	TGTGCCAGTTCAGAGACACAGGGTGGCGGCACAGATACGCAGTATTTT	CASSETQGGGTDTQYF
NA	TRBV6-6	TRBJ2-7	NA	TGTGCCAGCCAAACAGGGGAAGGAGGGGAGCAGTACTTC	CASQTGEGGEQYF
NA	TRBV4-3	TRBJ1-1	NA	TGCGCCAGCAGCCAAGATGCCCTCGGGCGGGAAAGGTTGAACACTGAAGCTTTCTTT	CASSQDALGRERLNTEAFF
TRBD1	TRBV5-6	TRBJ2-1	NA	TGTGCCAGCAAAATAGCACCGGGACAGGGCGCCTACAATGAGCAGTTCTTC	CASKIAPGQGAYNEQFF
TRBD1	TRBV23-1	TRBJ1-1	NA	TGCGCCAGCAGTCAATCGCGTAGACCTCAGGGACAGGGGAACACTGAAGCTTTCTTT	CASSQSRRPQGQGNTEAFF
NA	TRBV6-1	TRBJ2-7	NA	TGTGCCAGCAGTGAAGGGGAGACAGGCTCCTACGAGCAGTACTTC	CASSEGETGSYEQYF
NA	TRBV18	TRBJ2-2	NA	TGTGCCAGCTGGACCCCCAGGGCTAACACCGGGGAGCTGTTTTTT	CASWTPRANTGELFF
NA	TRBV6-5	TRBJ2-7	NA	TGTGCCAGCAGTTATAGGGGGAACGAGCAGTACTTC	CASSYRGNEQYF
TRBD1	TRBV23-1	TRBJ2-2	NA	TGCGCCAGCAGTCAATCCCAGGACAGGGAGAACACCGGGGAGCTGTTTTTT	CASSQSQDRENTGELFF
NA	TRBV21-1	TRBJ1-6	NA	TGTGCCAGCAGCACTATTGGGACAGAAAGCTCCTATAATTCACCCCTCCACTTT	CASSTIGTESSYNSPLHF
NA	TRBV19	TRBJ2-7	NA	TGTGCCAGTAGTATATCTTCGGACACAGCCTACGAGCAGTACTTC	CASSISSDTAYEQYF
TRBD2	TRBV29-1	TRBJ2-7	NA	TGCAGCGCCGCGGGACTAGCGGGGGGCGGAGGCTCCTACGAGCAGTACTTC	CSAAGLAGGGGSYEQYF
TRBD2	TRBV6-1	TRBJ2-3	NA	TGTGCCAGCAGTGAGGCTAGCGGGGGGCCAGATACGCAGTATTTT	CASSEASGGPDTQYF
NA	TRBV27	TRBJ2-7	NA	TGTGCCAGCAGTTTTTCAGTCGTGGGCGGGGCTGAGCAGTACTTC	CASSFSVVGGAEQYF
TRBD1	TRBV9	TRBJ1-2	NA	TGTGCCAGCAGCGTATACGGACAGGCTCTCTATGGCTACACCTTC	CASSVYGQALYGYTF
TRBD2	TRBV5-1	TRBJ2-1	NA	TGCGCCAGCAGCTACTCTAGCGGGGGGCTCTCCTACAATGAGCAGTTCTTC	CASSYSSGGLSYNEQFF